The present entry profiles one T cell receptor (beta chain) with its context. Its antigen is unidentified. The data originate from a study of identical twins. Points from the study as a whole: Out-of-frame alpha sequences that twins shared showed excess low generation probability. Clonotypes of the beta chain that were abundant in cord blood carried fewer insertions (memory repertoires showed none).

Germline CDR1 is SGHRS and CDR2 is YFSETQ. CDR3 length: 15 residues. Trimming took off 0 bases at V and 0 bases at J, with 8 bases between the two ends. Unique molecular identifiers were in the cDNA, with template-switch universal primer binding. TCRdb reprocessed the 5' RACE reads via MiXCR and lists one record per CDR3 protein. The table has 400,000 to 550,000 distinct CDR3 sequences, roughly a fifth seen once. A further study also used this sample, focusing on T cells expressing NK-cell markers. That study adds: Each TCR beta repertoire originated in sorted T cells that were CD3+CD56+NKG2C+, CD3+CD56+NKG2C- or CD3+CD56-NKG2C+.

This chain links TRBV5-1 with TRBJ2-3; D unresolved. The receptor was isolated from a woman aged 18-35 years in good health. The sample comprised CD4+ T cells sorted from blood. The DNA of the CDR3 is TGCGCCAGCAGCTTGGGGAGCACCAGCACAGATACGCAGTATTTT. Protein product: CASSLGSTSTDTQYF. The variable domain in full, with the rest retrieved from reference TRBV5-1 and TRBJ2-3, is KAGVTQTPRYLIKTRGQQVTLSCSPISGHRSVSWYQQTPGQGLQFLFEYFSETQRNKGNFPGRFSGRQFSNSRSEMNVSTLELGDSALYLCASSLGSTSTDTQYFGPGTRLTVL.